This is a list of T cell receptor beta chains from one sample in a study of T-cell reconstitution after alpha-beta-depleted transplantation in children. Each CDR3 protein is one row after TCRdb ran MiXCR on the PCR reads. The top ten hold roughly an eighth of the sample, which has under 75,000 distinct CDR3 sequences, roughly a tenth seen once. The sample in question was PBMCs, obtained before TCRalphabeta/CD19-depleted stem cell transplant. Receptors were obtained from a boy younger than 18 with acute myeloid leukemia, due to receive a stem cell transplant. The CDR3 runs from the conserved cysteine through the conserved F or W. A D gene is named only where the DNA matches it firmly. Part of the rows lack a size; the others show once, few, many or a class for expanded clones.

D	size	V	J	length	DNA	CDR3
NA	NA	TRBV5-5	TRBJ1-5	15	TGTGCCAGCAGTCACCTGGCGGTGAAGGGACAGCCCCAGCATTTT	CASSHLAVKGQPQHF
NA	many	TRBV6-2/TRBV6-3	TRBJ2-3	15	TGTGCCAGCAGCTCCCCCGTGTCCCCAGCCGATACGCAGTATTTT	CASSSPVSPADTQYF
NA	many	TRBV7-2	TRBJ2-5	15	TGTGCCAGCAGCTTAGGGGGAAGACCTGCGGAGACCCAGTACTTC	CASSLGGRPAETQYF
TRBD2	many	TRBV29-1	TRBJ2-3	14	TGCAGCGTTGGGCCTAGCGGTGGGGAAGGTACGCAGTATTTT	CSVGPSGGEGTQYF
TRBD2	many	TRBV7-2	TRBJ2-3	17	TGTGCCAGCAGCGCTACGACTAGCGGGAGGGGCACAGATACGCAGTATTTT	CASSATTSGRGTDTQYF
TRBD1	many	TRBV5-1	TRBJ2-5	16	TGCGCCAGCAGCTTGTCCTGGACAGGGGGCCAAGAGACCCAGTACTTC	CASSLSWTGGQETQYF
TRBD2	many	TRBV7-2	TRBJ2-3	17	TGTGCCAGCAGCTTAGCGATTGGACTAGCGGGCTCTGATACGCAGTATTTT	CASSLAIGLAGSDTQYF
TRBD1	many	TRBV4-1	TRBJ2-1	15	TGCGCCAGCAGCCATGGACAGGGTCCCTACAATGAGCAGTTCTTC	CASSHGQGPYNEQFF
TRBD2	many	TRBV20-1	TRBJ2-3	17	TGCAGTGCTAGAGATCCCGTAGCGGGAGTTATATCAGATACGCAGTATTTT	CSARDPVAGVISDTQYF
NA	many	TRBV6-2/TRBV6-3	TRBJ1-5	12	TGTGCCAGCAGTTACTTTGGTCAGCCCCAGCATTTT	CASSYFGQPQHF
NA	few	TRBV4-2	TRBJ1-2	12	TGTGCCAGCAGCCAAGATCAGAATGGCTACACCTTC	CASSQDQNGYTF
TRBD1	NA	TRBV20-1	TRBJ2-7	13	TGCAGTGCTAGGAGACAGGGGATCTACGAGCAGTACTTC	CSARRQGIYEQYF
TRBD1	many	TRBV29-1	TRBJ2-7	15	TGCAGCGTCCTGATTTGGACAGGAGGAACCTACGAGCAGTACTTC	CSVLIWTGGTYEQYF
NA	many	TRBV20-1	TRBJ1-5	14	TGCAGTGCTAGAGATAACGGAGGGGCTCAGCCCCAGCATTTT	CSARDNGGAQPQHF
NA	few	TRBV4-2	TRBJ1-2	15	TGTGCCAGCAGCCAAGGAGAGGCAGGGAACTATGGCTACACCTTC	CASSQGEAGNYGYTF
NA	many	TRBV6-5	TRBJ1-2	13	TGTGCCAGCAAAACCGGGACGTACTATGGCTACACCTTC	CASKTGTYYGYTF
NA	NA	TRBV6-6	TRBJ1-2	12	TGTGCCAGCAAAAGCAGGCTGTATGGCCACACCTTC	CASKSRLYGHTF
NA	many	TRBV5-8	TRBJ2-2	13	TGTGCCAGCAGCTTGAAGGGTCCCGGGGAGCTGTTTTTT	CASSLKGPGELFF
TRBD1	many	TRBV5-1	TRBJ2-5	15	TGCGCCAGCAGCGCCCTACAGGGGGACCAAGAGACCCAGTACTTC	CASSALQGDQETQYF
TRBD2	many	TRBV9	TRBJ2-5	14	TGTGCCAGCAGCGGGACTACCAGCGGGGGGACCCAGTACTTC	CASSGTTSGGTQYF